This is a list of T cell receptor beta chains from one sample in a study of T cell responses to AZD1222 COVID-19 vaccine. The assay was immunoSEQ multiplex PCR, and TCRdb's table has in-frame clones only and misses some. The repertoire holds about 180,000 clones, about nine tenths seen once, with approximately 3% in the top ten. The sample in question was peripheral blood, obtained on day 0 of AZD1222 vaccination. These receptors all come from an adult in good health. Both conserved end residues are part of each CDR3. Each record gives: J gene, V gene, clone size, D gene, CDR3 protein, CDR3 DNA. A D gene is named only where the DNA matches it firmly. Size values are once, few and many counts, or a class for expanded clones, and some rows have none.

TRBJ1-2,TRBV7-9,.,TRBD1,CASSLIGQGLDGYTF,TGTGCCAGCAGCTTGATAGGACAGGGCCTGGATGGCTACACCTTC
TRBJ1-2,TRBV4-1,.,.,CASSQEAGAANYGYTF,TGCGCCAGCAGCCAAGAGGCGGGGGCAGCTAACTATGGCTACACCTTC
TRBJ1-5,TRBV6-2/TRBV6-3,once,.,CASSYSRGVYQPQHF,TGTGCCAGCAGTTATAGTCGTGGGGTCTATCAGCCCCAGCATTTT
TRBJ1-2,TRBV29-1,.,.,CSGKVGYGYTF,TGCAGCGGCAAGGTGGGATATGGCTACACCTTC
TRBJ1-3,TRBV27,.,.,CASSPDSSGNTIYF,TGTGCCAGCAGCCCGGACAGCTCTGGAAACACCATATATTTT
TRBJ2-2,TRBV7-9,.,.,CASSLGGLVTF,TGTGCCAGCAGCTTAGGGGGACTGGTCACATTT
TRBJ1-1,TRBV6-1,.,TRBD1,CASSEKPQGFGTEAFF,TGTGCCAGCAGTGAAAAACCACAGGGGTTTGGCACTGAAGCTTTCTTT
TRBJ1-2,TRBV27,.,.,CASSRGGAYGYTF,TGTGCCAGCAGCAGGGGCGGGGCCTATGGCTACACCTTC
TRBJ2-7,TRBV5-4,.,TRBD2,CASSSSGTSGYEQYF,TGTGCCAGCAGCTCGTCCGGGACTAGCGGGTACGAGCAGTACTTC
TRBJ1-2,TRBV12-3/TRBV12-4,.,.,CASSLGTYGYTF,TGTGCCAGCAGTTTGGGGACCTATGGCTACACCTTC
TRBJ1-3,TRBV30,.,.,CAWSRGGGNTIYF,TGTGCCTGGAGTCGAGGGGGGGGAAACACCATATATTTT
TRBJ1-1,TRBV2,.,.,CASTEFRATEAFF,TGTGCCAGCACTGAATTCAGGGCTACTGAAGCTTTCTTT
TRBJ1-5,TRBV10-1,.,.,CASRPHTGRGFNQPQHF,TGCGCCAGCAGGCCACATACGGGCAGGGGCTTCAATCAGCCCCAGCATTTT
TRBJ1-1,TRBV5-5,.,TRBD1,CASSSQGQGRTEAFF,TGTGCCAGCAGCTCCCAGGGACAGGGGAGGACTGAAGCTTTCTTT
TRBJ2-1,TRBV7-7,once,.,CASSLSVSSYNEQFF,TGTGCCAGCAGCTTAAGCGTAAGCTCCTACAATGAGCAGTTCTTC
TRBJ2-7,TRBV6-5,few,.,CASSYSVDHYEQYF,TGTGCCAGCAGTTACTCCGTCGACCACTACGAGCAGTACTTC
TRBJ2-2,TRBV7-6,few,.,CASSLGGIKNTGELFF,TGTGCCAGCAGCTTAGGTGGGATAAAGAACACCGGGGAGCTGTTTTTT
TRBJ1-5,TRBV19,.,.,CASSIGHQPQHF,TGTGCCAGTAGTATTGGTCATCAGCCCCAGCATTTT
TRBJ2-1,TRBV6-2/TRBV6-3,.,.,CASSYSYNEQFF,TGTGCCAGCAGTTACTCGTACAATGAGCAGTTCTTC
TRBJ1-5,TRBV5-1,.,.,CASSADTNQPQHF,TGCGCCAGCAGCGCTGACACCAATCAGCCCCAGCATTTT
TRBJ2-1,TRBV19,once,TRBD2,CASSTRRVAGGYEQFF,TGTGCCAGTAGTACTCGAAGGGTAGCGGGGGGGTATGAGCAGTTCTTC
TRBJ1-5,TRBV5-3,.,.,CARSLGQPQHF,TGTGCCAGAAGCTTGGGGCAGCCCCAGCATTTT